This T cell receptor (beta chain) was retrieved from a study of human CD8 memory T cell subsets. General observations from the study: In stem-like memory T cells, Chao1 estimates suggested more diversity than in precursor exhausted T cells.

Investigators built TCR beta libraries using UMI-labeled 5' RACE. With the 5' RACE reads reprocessed, TCRdb shows one record per CDR3 protein and no DNA. This repertoire comprises roughly 6,200 distinct CDR3 sequences; its ten largest clones make up approximately 39%. The study used negative magnetic separation to enrich total CD8+ T cells. RNA originated from duplicate vials containing some 140,000 sorted CD8+ T cells per subset. Germline CDR1 MNHEY, CDR2 SVGEGT. The CDR3 runs to 15 residues. Details on this clonotype: Its antigen remains unknown.

This TCR came from a human donor in good health. Source material: CD8+ effector memory T cells (TEM) sorted from PBMCs. Noted subset: effector memory CD8 T cells, CCR7- CD45RO+ CD95+. The rearrangement links TRBV6-2 or TRBV6-3 to TRBJ1-2; TCRdb's D call of TRBD1 is untestable without DNA. CDR3 amino acids: CASSPGQGISDGYTF.